What follows are 8 T cell receptor beta chains derived from one specimen sequenced in a study of blood T cell repertoires in COVID-19. TCRdb's copy holds only in-frame clones and misses some; the assay was immunoSEQ multiplex PCR. The data contain roughly 120,000 clones, more than 75% of them singletons. Sequencing used peripheral blood. All receptors derive from a human donor in a cohort sampled during active COVID-19.

V and J are TRBV27 and TRBJ2-5, with D perhaps matching TRBD2 (5 bases). Germline loops: CDR1 MNHEY, CDR2 SMNVEV (reference sequence). Trimming pared 2 bases from V and 5 bases from J, leaving 12 bases between. The CDR3 spans 14 residues. This chain's CDR3 is CASSLNSVAETQYF. DNA of the CDR3: TGTGCCAGCAGTTTAAATAGCGTGGCGGAGACCCAGTACTTC.

This chain connects TRBV30 to TRBJ1-1; D is undetermined. The CDR3 covers 14 residues. V lost 0 bases to trimming and J lost 3 bases, with 11 bases between them. CDR1 is GTSNPN, CDR2 SVGIG, per germline (reference sequence). The CDR3 sequence is CAWSVHQSYTEAFF. CDR3 DNA sequence: TGTGCCTGGAGTGTACACCAGTCCTACACTGAAGCTTTCTTT.

The chain has TRBV2 and TRBJ2-4; 11 positions match TRBD2. The V gene end was trimmed by 1 base and the J gene end by 7 bases; junction bases not matched to a gene: 0. The CDR3 is 14 amino acids. The germline V gene encodes CDR1 SNHLY and CDR2 FYNNEI. The CDR3 here is CASSEGLAGNIQYF. The CDR3, as DNA: TGTGCCAGCAGTGAAGGACTAGCGGGGAACATTCAGTACTTC.

The chain links TRBV25-1 to TRBJ2-7, with 9 bases fitting TRBD1. CDR1 and CDR2 (germline): MGHDK, SYGVNS. CDR3 length equals 15 residues. V was clipped by 3 bases and J by 5 bases; unmatched bases: 8. The CDR3 nucleotides are TGTGCCAGCAGTGACCTCCCGGGACAGGGTAACGAGCAGTACTTC. It translates to CASSDLPGQGNEQYF.

This sequence joins TRBV9 and TRBJ2-7; 7 nucleotides agree with TRBD1. Germline CDR1 is SGDLS and CDR2 is YYNGEE. This CDR3 spans 14 amino acids. J gave up 2 bases and V 0 bases, and 2 bases lay outside the gene matches. Here the CDR3 reads CASSVGQGTYEQYF. The CDR3 DNA reads as TGTGCCAGCAGCGTAGGACAGGGTACCTACGAGCAGTACTTC.

J is TRBJ2-7 and V is TRBV28; TRBD2 matches 13 bases. Germline CDR1 MDHEN, CDR2 SYDVKM. The junction had 7 bases not matched to a gene; V was cut back by 5 bases and J by 6 bases. This CDR3 region has 15 residues. In DNA, the CDR3 is TGTGCCAGCAGTATACTAGCGGGAGGGAGTAGCGAGCAGTACTTC. The encoded protein is CASSILAGGSSEQYF. The whole variable domain, remainder taken from reference TRBV28 and TRBJ2-7, is DVKVTQSSRYLVKRTGEKVFLECVQDMDHENMFWYRQDPGLGLRLIYFSYDVKMKEKGDIPEGYSVSREKKERFSLILESASTNQTSMYLCASSILAGGSSEQYFGPGTRLTVT.

The chain joins TRBV7-2 to TRBJ2-2; 13 bases line up with TRBD2. Looked up from germline, CDR1 is SGHTA and CDR2 is FQGNSA. The CDR3 runs to 16 residues. V was pared by 3 bases and J by 6 bases, with 4 bases of the junction left unmatched. CDR3 region: CASSFRLAGGSGELFF. CDR3 bases: TGTGCCAGCAGCTTCCGACTAGCGGGAGGTTCCGGGGAGCTGTTTTTT.

The CDR3 reads CASSSNRGQREQYF. CDR3 nucleotides: TGTGCCAGCAGCTCAAACAGGGGGCAGAGGGAGCAGTACTTC. The J gene is TRBJ2-7, the V gene TRBV7-6, with TRBD1 matching over 9 bases. Germline assignment: CDR1 SGHVS and CDR2 FNYEAQ. After removal of 4 bases from V and 7 bases from J, the junction contained 8 bases not matched to a gene. The CDR3 length is 14 residues.